Listed here is a single T cell receptor beta chain. The target of this receptor is not known. Nothing much larger sits one base from this clone, and base qualities are not available. This sample's time point label indicates: newly diagnosed GD, antithyroid drugs for less than 3 months. For both TCR sequencing and RNA sequencing, RNA was extracted from PBMCs in TRIzol. The diagnosis of Graves' disease followed American Thyroid Association guidelines. The patients came from an endocrinology department in Xi'an, China. Each patient gave around 9 milliliters of peripheral blood, collected in an EDTA anticoagulant tube. Ficoll Paque Plus density gradient separation was used to isolate PBMCs, and no further T cell sorting was performed. An Agilent 2100 Bioanalyzer and agarose gel were used to check RNA quality, while a NanoDrop 2000 measured RNA concentration. Preparation of the library involved multiplex PCR. The instrument given in TCRdb is Illumina HiSeq 4000. iRepertoire HTBI primers and Arm-PCR amplification of CDR3 regions were used to construct TCR beta libraries. PCR products were gel purified before sequencing. Per the source publication's procedure: Across samples, 60 to 70 TRBV and approximately 15 TRBJ segments were identified and used for gene usage analysis of CDR3 amino acid clonotypes. COPE and FqMerger were used to merge filtered high-quality paired reads into contigs. Contigs were aligned with BLAST to IMGT TRBV, TRBD and TRBJ reference genes, and CDR3 was defined per IMGT. Any clonotype with a frequency above 0.1% was classified as a highly expanded clone. Repertoire diversity was measured by Shannon entropy, and V-J evenness by the Gini coefficient. A clonotype was considered public if more than one individual shared it. TCRdb cleaned the public reads at Q25 with fastp, built clones with MiXCR and kept in-frame beta chains. Every distinct CDR3 protein forms one entry, paired with its most common genes and DNA. These V and J calls are TCRdb output, not the study's own analysis. A total of 400,000 to 550,000 distinct CDR3 sequences appear in this sample, 15% of them only once. Together, the top ten hold over 15% of the sample.

This sample stems from a study of regulatory T cells in long-lasting Graves disease (dated by TCRdb to the early 2020s). Regarding the research as a whole: Newly diagnosed Graves' disease patients had taken antithyroid drugs for less than 3 months. The study was conducted in China and was registered as a clinical trial. Patients with persistent Graves' disease were compared with patients with newly diagnosed Graves' disease using TCR sequencing and RNA sequencing of peripheral blood. A total of around 35 samples underwent TCR sequencing: some 13 from persistent and approximately 20 from newly diagnosed Graves' disease patients. Beyond this particular receptor, the publication reports: Sequencing and analysis were restricted to the TCR beta chain. Compared with newly diagnosed patients, patients with persistent Graves' disease had lower TCR Shannon entropy and fewer highly expanded clones, which suggests clonal expansion. Only peripheral blood was studied, because thyroid tissue, the primary lesion, was inaccessible. The authors noted that the small sample size was a limitation that may lower accuracy. Persistent disease showed preferential use of TRBV28, TRBJ1-2 and TRBJ2-5, whereas newly diagnosed disease favored TRBV20-1 and TRBJ2-1. Patients with persistent disease shared more public clonotypes (approximately 2,500) than newly diagnosed patients did (966).

Between the V and J ends, shortened by 5 bases and 0 bases respectively, the junction contains 12 bases. According to the germline V gene, CDR1 reads SGDLS and CDR2 reads YYNGEE. Counted from cysteine to phenylalanine, this CDR3 has 15 amino acids. Of all the DNA, just the CDR3 is kept, 45 bases in frame from base 1. The sample also formed part of further work on T cells in Graves' hyperthyroidism and ophthalmopathy. Drawing on the second study: Stable Graves' hyperthyroidism was defined as no progression to ophthalmopathy during 18 months of follow-up. Hyperthyroidism patients were newly diagnosed, with disease duration under 2 months, and aged 18 to 65 years. The study excluded patients with uncontrolled infections, other autoimmune diseases, pregnancy or lactation. Clinical symptoms, serum thyroxine and TRAb, thyroid ultrasound, and orbital computed tomography formed the basis for the diagnoses. A first-round RT-PCR of the TCR CDR3 used the HTBI primer set with the Qiagen OneStep RT-PCR kit. Blood samples also contained most of the expanded thyroid clonotypes (frequency above 0.001), which suggests that blood repertoires may reflect thyroid immune responses. A model built on a 13 V-J signature distinguished ophthalmopathy from stable hyperthyroidism, reaching around 87% sensitivity and under 84% specificity in cross-validation and 80%/75% in testing. In validation, the model predicted progression to ophthalmopathy with 60% to 71% sensitivity and roughly 75% specificity, a median of about 6 months before onset. To identify TCR V-J signatures that set the groups apart, the researchers used a discovery cohort of more than 95 patients, made up of 40 to 45 with Graves' ophthalmopathy and 57 with stable Graves' hyperthyroidism. Prospective prediction of ophthalmopathy was tested in an independent validation cohort consisting of 18 to 20 hyperthyroidism patients and approximately 16 patients who later progressed to ophthalmopathy. The roughly 90 discovery patients were divided at random into training and test sets in a 7:3 ratio. The study also compared thyroid tissue and blood T-cell repertoires from roughly 6 Graves' hyperthyroidism patients. After blood sampling, hyperthyroidism patients were treated with methimazole at a starting dose of 30 mg daily, and ophthalmopathy patients were treated with high-dose intravenous methylprednisolone. The libraries were constructed in a second round of multiplex PCR and then size-selected and purified. The libraries were sequenced on an Illumina HiSeq2000 using paired-end 100 bp reads. Raw data were processed with SOAPnuke, discarding reads with adapters, uncalled bases, mean Phred below 15, or no exact constant-primer or identifier match. High-quality paired reads were merged with COPE v1.2.5, and unique nucleotide sequences were defined as clonotypes. MiTCR v1.1 was used to align clonotypes to the IMGT TRBV, TRBD and TRBJ reference segments. Analysis was restricted to V-J combinations with a frequency above 0.0001, which covered 98% to 99.2% of repertoires. A TCS score was defined as the ratio between F50 (clonal expansion) and ExV (chaos), using BLOSUM62-based TCRdist between CDR3 peptides within each V-J. Welch's t-statistics and random forest reduced several hundred V-J features to 13, which were used in a naive Bayes classifier (R e1071). No statistical method was used to set the sample size in advance, and investigators knew the group allocation. The paper describes TCR Vbeta CDR3 sequencing of 135 peripheral blood samples, made up of some 40 ophthalmopathy patients, more than 70 hyperthyroidism patients and about 17 progressor patients.

This clonotype originated in a woman younger than 45 with Graves disease. Donor details come from another sample of the same person, matched by shared clones. In this chain, TRBV9 is recombined with TRBJ2-1; a tentative D match to TRBD2 spans 5 bases. The input for sequencing was peripheral blood mononuclear cells (PBMCs), taken at new diagnosis, from a patient treated with antithyroid drugs. The bases read TGTGCCAGCAGGTTCGGACGGGGCTCCTACAATGAGCAGTTCTTC. Its coded protein is CASRFGRGSYNEQFF.